This T cell receptor beta chain was profiled in a study of control samples from healthy donors and cancer patients. Trimming removed 2 bases at V and 5 bases at J, with 9 bases between. The CDR3 consists of 13 residues. Looked up from germline, CDR1 is KGHSH and CDR2 is LQKENI. Method: immunoSEQ multiplex PCR; TCRdb's copy keeps in-frame clones and lacks some. This table has roughly 190,000 clones, 91% appearing once. J is TRBJ2-5 and V is TRBV18; the D gene is possibly TRBD1 (5 bases). This receptor was taken from a woman in her 30s in good health. The sequenced sample consisted of blood. In DNA form, the CDR3 reads TGTGCCAGCTCACCAGACAACAGGGAGACCCAGTACTTC. Its translation is CASSPDNRETQYF. Supplemented by reference TRBV18 and TRBJ2-5, the full variable domain reads NAGVMQNPRHLVRRRGQEARLRCSPMKGHSHVYWYRQLPEEGLKFMVYLQKENIIDESGMPKERFSAEFPKEGPSILRIQQVVRGDSAAYFCASSPDNRETQYFGPGTRLLVL.